The 8 T cell receptor beta chains below all came from one sample that was sequenced in a study of control samples from healthy donors and cancer patients. The assay was immunoSEQ multiplex PCR, and TCRdb's table has in-frame clones only and misses some. The sample gives 120,000 to 150,000 clones, roughly 89% of which show up once; 7.1% is in the top ten. The specimen sequenced was blood. Receptor source: a man aged 18 to 29 in good health.

The chain combines TRBV30 with TRBJ1-5, with 7 bases fitting TRBD1. This CDR3 region has 14 residues. The germline gives CDR1 GTSNPN, CDR2 SVGIG (reference sequence). V shed 6 bases, J shed 2 bases, and the junction held 7 bases outside the gene matches. The CDR3 region is CACTPQGGNQPQHF. CDR3 DNA: TGTGCCTGTACACCTCAGGGGGGCAATCAGCCCCAGCATTTT.

The count of this clone is one. CDR3: CASSPGLAGRRDTQYF. CDR3 DNA: TGTGCCAGCAGCCCGGGACTAGCGGGGCGCCGAGATACGCAGTATTTT. V and J are TRBV13 and TRBJ2-3, with 13 positions matching TRBD2. CDR1 and CDR2 from the germline V gene are PRHDT and FYEKMQ (reference sequence). The CDR3 length is 16 residues. With V trimmed by 5 bases and J by 5 bases, 7 bases remained unmatched. The entire variable domain, with the rest obtained from reference TRBV13 and TRBJ2-3, is as follows: AAGVIQSPRHLIKEKRETATLKCYPIPRHDTVYWYQQGPGQDPQFLISFYEKMQSDKGSIPDRFSAQQFSDYHSELNMSSLELGDSALYFCASSPGLAGRRDTQYFGPGTRLTVL.

The chain employs TRBV2 and TRBJ1-3, with 8 nucleotides matching TRBD1. Germline CDR1 is SNHLY and CDR2 is FYNNEI. This CDR3 has 15 amino acids. The trim removed 10 bases at V and 2 bases at J, leaving 10 bases unmatched. CDR3 in DNA: TGTGCCAACGGACAGGGAACCGGGCCTGGAAACACCATATATTTT. Protein product: CANGQGTGPGNTIYF.

This chain connects TRBV12-5 to TRBJ2-1; 7 nucleotides align to TRBD2. The CDR3 runs to 16 residues. Germline values: CDR1 LGHNT, CDR2 FRNRAP. Trimming cost V 1 base and J 3 bases; bases outside gene matches: 6. CDR3 in DNA: TGTGCTAGTGGTTTGGGCGGGGGTGTCGACTACAATGAGCAGTTCTTC. As protein: CASGLGGGVDYNEQFF.

The chain carries TRBV6-6 and TRBJ1-1; D is possibly TRBD1 (5 bases). Germline V CDR1 and CDR2: MNHNY, SVGAGI (reference sequence). V was cut by 0 bases and J by 1 base, with 12 bases left in between. This CDR3 comprises 16 residues. In DNA form, the CDR3 reads TGTGCCAGCAGTTACTCGGGGGGAGGGGCGAACACTGAAGCTTTCTTT. Translated, it gives CASSYSGGGANTEAFF.

The chain recombines TRBV18 with TRBJ2-1; TRBD2 aligns across 8 bases. With 3 bases clipped from V and 2 bases from J, the junction kept 6 bases outside the gene matches. The CDR3 covers 16 residues. Germline loops: CDR1 KGHSH, CDR2 LQKENI. CDR3 DNA: TGTGCCAGCTCACCTCCGGGACTAGGTACCTACAATGAGCAGTTCTTC. Its translation is CASSPPGLGTYNEQFF.

This chain links TRBV6-6 with TRBJ2-1; D may be TRBD1 (5 bases). Between the trimmed V and J ends, which lost 6 bases and 4 bases, there was a span of 13 bases. Germline V gives CDR1 MNHNY, CDR2 SVGAGI (reference sequence). The CDR3 consists of 14 residues. The CDR3 nucleotides are TGTGCCAGCAGCGAACGGACACTTTACAATGAGCAGTTCTTC. Its protein product is CASSERTLYNEQFF.

This chain links TRBV12-3 or TRBV12-4 with TRBJ1-3; no definite D call. Between the trimmed V and J ends, which lost 3 bases and 3 bases, there was a span of 0 bases. This CDR3 region has 11 residues. The CDR3 region is CASSFGNTIYF. CDR3 nucleotides: TGTGCCAGCAGTTTTGGAAACACCATATATTTT.